Presented here are 6 T cell receptor beta chains from one specimen sequenced in a study of Graves' ophthalmopathy and Graves' hyperthyroidism. The authors amplified TCR beta CDR3 regions from RNA transcripts. The library came from an HTBI-primed first-round RT-PCR and a second-round multiplex PCR. MiXCR, applied by TCRdb to the multiplex PCR reads, yields one record per CDR3 protein. Of 450,000 to 600,000 distinct CDR3 sequences detected, 39% appear once; the ten largest clones hold about 4.1%. Sequencing was done on a sample of peripheral blood or thyroid tissue (not recorded which). Receptors were obtained from an adult man with Graves' hyperthyroidism.

V gene TRBV30 combines with J gene TRBJ1-1, with D hard to call. Germline V lookup: CDR1 GTSNPN, CDR2 SVGIG (reference sequence). CDR3 size: 14 residues. The V and J ends lost 1 base and 4 bases respectively, with 13 bases between them. The chain's CDR3 is CAWSGGNWGTEAFF. CDR3 nucleotide sequence: TGTGCCTGGAGTGGCGGGAATTGGGGCACTGAAGCTTTCTTT. Filled out from reference TRBV30 and TRBJ1-1, the complete variable domain reads SQTIHQWPATLVQPVGSPLSLECTVEGTSNPNLYWYRQAAGRGLQLLFYSVGIGQISSEVPQNLSASRPQDRQFILSSKKLLLSDSGFYLCAWSGGNWGTEAFFGQGTRLTVV.

The sample holds many counts of this clonotype. The V call is TRBV2, the J call TRBJ1-5; D gene ambiguous. This CDR3 contains 15 residues. Germline V lookup: CDR1 SNHLY, CDR2 FYNNEI. Trimming left V 6 bases short and J 0 bases short, with 12 bases between. The CDR3 DNA reads as TGTGCCAGCAGGTTCGGTGTCGATAGCAATCAGCCCCAGCATTTT. Protein: CASRFGVDSNQPQHF.

The chain uses TRBV7-9 and TRBJ1-5; 7 bases are a match to TRBD1. After removal of 5 bases from V and 7 bases from J, the junction contained 2 bases not matched to a gene. This CDR3 is 12 amino acids long. The germline gives CDR1 SEHNR, CDR2 FQNEAQ (reference sequence). CDR3 amino acids: CASSDRAQPQHF. The CDR3 nucleotides are TGTGCCAGCAGCGACAGGGCCCAGCCCCAGCATTTT.

This clonotype appeared a single time. The junction does not match germline at one end; this may be a read error. The chain combines TRBV7-9 with TRBJ2-5; tentatively, D is TRBD1 (6 bases). Per the germline V gene, CDR1 is SEHNR and CDR2 is FQNEAQ (reference sequence). This CDR3 comprises 12 residues. The CDR3 region is CASSLVAGTQNF. CDR3 nucleotide sequence: TGTGCCAGCAGCTTAGTTGCCGGGACACAGAACTTC.

V and J are TRBV5-4 and TRBJ2-3; 11 bases fit TRBD2. Germline V gene lookup returns CDR1 SGHNT and CDR2 YYREEE (reference sequence). V lost 4 bases and J lost 2; bases outside the gene matches: 9. The CDR3 contains 17 residues. CDR3 amino acids: CASSATSGSEPTDTQYF. CDR3 coding DNA: TGTGCCAGCAGCGCAACTAGCGGGAGTGAACCCACAGATACGCAGTATTTT.

This clonotype appeared many times. The V call is TRBV10-3, the J call TRBJ2-7; 8 bases line up with TRBD1. The CDR3 is 15 amino acids. Germline CDR1 reads ENHRY; CDR2 reads SYGVKD. The J segment lost 1 base and the V segment lost 6 bases, leaving 8 bases of the junction unmatched. The CDR3 DNA sequence: TGTGCCATCAGGGGGGACAGGCTCTCTTCCTACGAGCAGTACTTC. It is translated as CAIRGDRLSSYEQYF.